This T cell receptor beta chain was profiled in a study of shared clonotypes between healthy human individuals. The protocol was immunoSEQ multiplex PCR, while the TCRdb copy is restricted to in-frame clones and leaves out a portion. Found here are over a million clones, around 78% of them singletons; the top ten hold 0.5% to 0.6%. This clone was found a few times. The same CDR3 also results from other DNA sequences found in this sample. The CDR3 spans 13 residues. V shed 0 bases and J shed 4 bases, with 6 bases lying between them. Germline loops: CDR1 MNHNS, CDR2 SASEGT. The sequence came from a man between 18 and 29 years old in good health. Some clones in this sample may be carry-over from other donors' samples. The sequenced sample was memory CD4+ T cells from PBMCs. Subset given: CD45RA-negative fraction. The rearrangement links TRBV6-1 to TRBJ1-2, with D tentatively TRBD1 (5 bases). CDR3 amino acids: CASSEAGTYGYTF. As DNA, the CDR3 is TGTGCCAGCAGTGAAGCCGGGACCTATGGCTACACCTTC.